These T cell receptor beta chains were read from a single sample in a study of blood T cell repertoires in COVID-19. Sequenced by immunoSEQ multiplex PCR; TCRdb stores in-frame clones only, minus some. The table has about 200,000 clones, about four fifths seen once. The sample comprised peripheral blood. Every receptor here comes from a woman in her forties with COVID-19, enrolled during active disease. CDR3s include the opening cysteine and the closing phenylalanine or tryptophan.

CDR3 protein: CASSSPMGLAGGEETQYF; J gene: TRBJ2-5; V gene: TRBV11-2
CDR3 protein: CASSLDYSYNSPLHF; J gene: TRBJ1-6; V gene: TRBV7-2
CDR3 protein: CASSFGLAGGLYF; J gene: TRBJ2-5; V gene: TRBV12-3/TRBV12-4
CDR3 protein: CASSVGGLAGVPTDTQYF; J gene: TRBJ2-3; V gene: TRBV9
CDR3 protein: CASSPWDSPSLGNEQFF; J gene: TRBJ2-1; V gene: TRBV6-2/TRBV6-3
CDR3 protein: CASKPGGPRNEQFF; J gene: TRBJ2-1; V gene: TRBV19
CDR3 protein: CASSEFEIAGPSDTQYF; J gene: TRBJ2-3; V gene: TRBV10-1
CDR3 protein: CASSPGGEGYEQYF; J gene: TRBJ2-7; V gene: TRBV27
CDR3 protein: CASSQETGGARSSPLHF; J gene: TRBJ1-6; V gene: TRBV4-3
CDR3 protein: CASSLGVQAEAFF; J gene: TRBJ1-1; V gene: TRBV12-3/TRBV12-4
CDR3 protein: CAWGLEGVTEAFF; J gene: TRBJ1-1; V gene: TRBV30
CDR3 protein: CASSDPEGDNSPLHF; J gene: TRBJ1-6; V gene: TRBV6-4
CDR3 protein: CAISEGLEVANVLTF; J gene: TRBJ2-6; V gene: TRBV10-3
CDR3 protein: CASLDGVNSYEQYF; J gene: TRBJ2-7; V gene: TRBV10-3
CDR3 protein: CASSISIGTTDTQYF; J gene: TRBJ2-3; V gene: TRBV19
CDR3 protein: CASSPTESNTEAFF; J gene: TRBJ1-1; V gene: TRBV6-5
CDR3 protein: CAWSAGGNYGYTF; J gene: TRBJ1-2; V gene: TRBV30
CDR3 protein: CASSWPGQGYRDTEAFF; J gene: TRBJ1-1; V gene: TRBV7-9